This T cell receptor (beta chain) is from a study of blood T cell repertoires in COVID-19. Study at large: T cells, B-cell-depleted T cells, or PBMCs supplied cDNA or gDNA.

The sample holds a few counts of this clone. Here immunoSEQ multiplex PCR was the method, and the copy in TCRdb shows in-frame clones only, minus some. The table lists approximately 160,000 clones, approximately 80% of them singletons. Germline V gene data show CDR1 as LNHDA and CDR2 as SQIVND (reference sequence). V lost 4 bases, J lost 0 bases, and 13 bases lay in between. The CDR3 extends over 16 amino acids. This receptor was obtained from a woman aged 55-69 years with acute or convalescent COVID-19. V gene TRBV19 combines with J gene TRBJ1-3, with unresolved D. The sequencing input was peripheral blood. CDR3 DNA sequence: TGTGCCAGTAGTAGCCCGGGGAGTAGCTCTGGAAACACCATATATTTT. Translating it yields CASSSPGSSSGNTIYF.